Detailed here is one T cell receptor (beta chain). These data belong to a study of blood T cell repertoires in COVID-19. Sequencing was performed with immunoSEQ multiplex PCR; in TCRdb, only in-frame clones are kept and a portion is missing. The sample carries roughly 80,000 clones, 80% to 85% recorded once. Germline CDR1 and CDR2: MNHEY and SMNVEV (reference sequence). V trimming: 2 bases; J trimming: 6 bases; junction bases outside the gene matches: 3. The CDR3 is 14 amino acids. Source material: peripheral blood. The V gene is TRBV27, the J gene TRBJ2-1; 8 positions agree with TRBD2. The TCR comes from a man aged 50 to 60 with acute or convalescent COVID-19. CDR3 coding DNA: TGTGCCAGCAGTTTAGCGGGAGGATCCAATGAGCAGTTCTTC. Its protein product is CASSLAGGSNEQFF.